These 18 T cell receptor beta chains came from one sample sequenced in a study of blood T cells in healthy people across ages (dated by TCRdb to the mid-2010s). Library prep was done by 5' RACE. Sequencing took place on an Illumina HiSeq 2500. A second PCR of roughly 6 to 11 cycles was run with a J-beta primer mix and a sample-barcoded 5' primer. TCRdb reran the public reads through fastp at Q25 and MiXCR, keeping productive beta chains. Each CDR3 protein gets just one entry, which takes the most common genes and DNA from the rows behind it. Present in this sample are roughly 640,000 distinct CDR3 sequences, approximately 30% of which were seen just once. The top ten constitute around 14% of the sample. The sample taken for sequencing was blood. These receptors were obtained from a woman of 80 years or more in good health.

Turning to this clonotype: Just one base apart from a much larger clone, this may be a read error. The CDR3 loop is CASSQEAMGDPYGYTF. CDR3 nucleotide sequence: TGCGCCAGCAGCCAAGAGGCGATGGGGGATCCTTATGGCTACACCTTC. This sequence joins TRBV4-3 and TRBJ1-2; a weak D match, TRBD1 (5 bases). V was cut by 0 bases and J by 5 bases, with 16 bases left in between. Germline V lookup: CDR1 LGHNA, CDR2 YSLEER. There are 16 residues in the CDR3.

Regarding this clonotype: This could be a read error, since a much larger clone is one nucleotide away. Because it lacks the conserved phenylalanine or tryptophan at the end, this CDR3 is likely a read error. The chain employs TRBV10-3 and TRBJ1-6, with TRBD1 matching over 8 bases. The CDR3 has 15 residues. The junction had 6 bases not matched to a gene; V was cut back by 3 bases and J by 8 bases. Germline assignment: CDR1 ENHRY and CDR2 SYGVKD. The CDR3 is CAISDLETGDSPLHL. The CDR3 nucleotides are TGTGCCATCAGTGATTTGGAGACAGGGGATTCACCCCTCCACTTG.

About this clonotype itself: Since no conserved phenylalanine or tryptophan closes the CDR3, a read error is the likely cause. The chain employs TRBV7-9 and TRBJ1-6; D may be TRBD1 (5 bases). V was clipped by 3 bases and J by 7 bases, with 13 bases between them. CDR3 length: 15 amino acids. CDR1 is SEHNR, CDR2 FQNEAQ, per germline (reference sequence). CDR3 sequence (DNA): TGTGCCAGCAGCTTGGTCCGGGGGGAGAATTCACCCCTCCACTGT. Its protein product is CASSLVRGENSPLHC.

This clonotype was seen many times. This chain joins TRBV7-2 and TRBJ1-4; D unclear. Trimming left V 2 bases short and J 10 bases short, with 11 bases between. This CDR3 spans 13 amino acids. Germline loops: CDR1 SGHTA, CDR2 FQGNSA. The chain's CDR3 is CASSLMKTGKLFF. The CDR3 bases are TGTGCCAGCAGCTTAATGAAGACGGGAAAACTGTTTTTT.

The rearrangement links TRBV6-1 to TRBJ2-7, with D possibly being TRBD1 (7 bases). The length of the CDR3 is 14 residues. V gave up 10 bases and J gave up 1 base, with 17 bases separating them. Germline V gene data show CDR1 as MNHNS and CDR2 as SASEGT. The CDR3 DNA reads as TGTGCCACCTGGGGGGCAGGGGGATCCTACGAGCAGTACTTC. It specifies CATWGAGGSYEQYF.

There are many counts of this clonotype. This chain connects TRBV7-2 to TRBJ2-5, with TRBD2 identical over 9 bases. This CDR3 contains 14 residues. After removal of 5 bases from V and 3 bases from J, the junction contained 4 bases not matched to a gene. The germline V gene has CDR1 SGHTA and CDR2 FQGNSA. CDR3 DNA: TGTGCCAGCAGCCAATCTAGCGGGAAAGAGACCCAGTACTTC. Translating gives CASSQSSGKETQYF.

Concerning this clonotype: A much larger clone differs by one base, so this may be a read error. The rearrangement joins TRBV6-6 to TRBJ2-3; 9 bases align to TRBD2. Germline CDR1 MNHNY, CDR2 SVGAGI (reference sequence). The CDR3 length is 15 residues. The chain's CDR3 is CAGRLAGEGTDTQYF. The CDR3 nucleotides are TGTGCCGGCAGATTAGCGGGGGAGGGCACAGATACGCAGTATTTT.

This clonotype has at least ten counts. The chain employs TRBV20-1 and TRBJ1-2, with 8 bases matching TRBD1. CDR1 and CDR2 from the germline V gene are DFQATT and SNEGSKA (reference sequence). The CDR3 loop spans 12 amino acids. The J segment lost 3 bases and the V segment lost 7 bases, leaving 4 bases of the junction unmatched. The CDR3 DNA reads TGCAGTGTGGACAGGGTAGACTATGGCTACACCTTC. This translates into CSVDRVDYGYTF.

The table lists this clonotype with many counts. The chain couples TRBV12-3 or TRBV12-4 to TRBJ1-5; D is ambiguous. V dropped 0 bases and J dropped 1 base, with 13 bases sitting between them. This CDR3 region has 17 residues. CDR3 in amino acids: CASSLAKGFGSNQPQHF. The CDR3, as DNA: TGTGCCAGCAGTTTAGCCAAGGGTTTCGGAAGCAATCAGCCCCAGCATTTT.

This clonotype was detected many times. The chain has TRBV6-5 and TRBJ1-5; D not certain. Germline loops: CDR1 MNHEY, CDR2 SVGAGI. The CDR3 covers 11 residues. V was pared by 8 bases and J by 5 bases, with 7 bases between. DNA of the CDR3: TGTGCCAGCGGGGAGTATCAGCCCCAGCATTTT. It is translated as CASGEYQPQHF.

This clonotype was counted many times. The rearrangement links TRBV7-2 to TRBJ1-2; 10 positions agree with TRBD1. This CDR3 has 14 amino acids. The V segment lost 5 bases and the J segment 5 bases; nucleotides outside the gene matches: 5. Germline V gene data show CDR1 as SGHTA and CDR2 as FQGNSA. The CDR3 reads CASSPWTGGYGYTF. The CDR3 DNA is TGTGCCAGCAGCCCCTGGACAGGGGGGTATGGCTACACCTTC.

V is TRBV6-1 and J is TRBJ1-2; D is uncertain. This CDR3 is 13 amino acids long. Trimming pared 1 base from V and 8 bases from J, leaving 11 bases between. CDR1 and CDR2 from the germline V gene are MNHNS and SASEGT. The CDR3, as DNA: TGTGCCAGCAGTGAAGATTTAGCCATGGGCTACACCTTC. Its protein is CASSEDLAMGYTF.

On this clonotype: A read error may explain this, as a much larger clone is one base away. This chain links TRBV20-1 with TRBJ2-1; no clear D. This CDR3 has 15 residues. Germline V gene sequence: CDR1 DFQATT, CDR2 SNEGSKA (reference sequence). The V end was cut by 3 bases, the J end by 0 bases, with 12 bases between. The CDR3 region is CSASGEQSSYNEQFF. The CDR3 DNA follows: TGCAGTGCTAGCGGTGAGCAAAGCTCCTACAATGAGCAGTTCTTC.

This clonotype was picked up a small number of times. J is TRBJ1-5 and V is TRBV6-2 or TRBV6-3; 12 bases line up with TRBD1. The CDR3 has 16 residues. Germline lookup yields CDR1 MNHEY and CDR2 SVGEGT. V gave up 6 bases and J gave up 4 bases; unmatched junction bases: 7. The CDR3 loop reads CASRQRGQGANQPQHF. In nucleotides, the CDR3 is TGTGCCAGCAGACAACGGGGACAGGGGGCGAATCAGCCCCAGCATTTT.

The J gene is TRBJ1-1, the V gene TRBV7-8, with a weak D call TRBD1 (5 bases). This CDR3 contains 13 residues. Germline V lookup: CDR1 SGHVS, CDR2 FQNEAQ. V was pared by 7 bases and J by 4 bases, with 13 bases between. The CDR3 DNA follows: TGTGCCAGCAACGAAGGGGTGGGCACTGAAGCTTTCTTT. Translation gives CASNEGVGTEAFF.

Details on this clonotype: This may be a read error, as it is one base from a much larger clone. The CDR3 here is CASSLAGESYNEQYF. The CDR3 DNA reads as TGTGCCAGCAGCTTAGCGGGGGAATCCTACAATGAGCAGTACTTC. The V call is TRBV7-8, the J call TRBJ2-1, with D perhaps given as TRBD1 or TRBD2 (5 bases each). The J call could be wrong; TRBJ2-7 is a better fit for the DNA end. Germline V lookup: CDR1 SGHVS, CDR2 FQNEAQ. This CDR3 has 15 residues.

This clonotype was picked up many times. The CDR3 bases are TGTGCCAGCAGCTTAGCAGGGCAAACCGGGGAGCTGTTTTTT. It translates to CASSLAGQTGELFF. J is TRBJ2-2 and V is TRBV7-9; no reliable D call. With 0 bases removed from V and 5 bases from J, the gap between germline ends came to 7 bases. Germline CDR1 and CDR2: SEHNR and FQNEAQ (reference sequence). CDR3 length: 14 residues.

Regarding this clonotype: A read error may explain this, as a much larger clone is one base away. CDR3 nucleotide sequence: TGTGCCAGCAGTTGGGGACAGGGGGATGGCCACACCTTC. It yields the protein CASSWGQGDGHTF. The gene calls are TRBV6-5 and TRBJ1-2; 11 bases fit TRBD1. The CDR3 loop spans 13 amino acids. Germline assignment: CDR1 MNHEY and CDR2 SVGAGI.